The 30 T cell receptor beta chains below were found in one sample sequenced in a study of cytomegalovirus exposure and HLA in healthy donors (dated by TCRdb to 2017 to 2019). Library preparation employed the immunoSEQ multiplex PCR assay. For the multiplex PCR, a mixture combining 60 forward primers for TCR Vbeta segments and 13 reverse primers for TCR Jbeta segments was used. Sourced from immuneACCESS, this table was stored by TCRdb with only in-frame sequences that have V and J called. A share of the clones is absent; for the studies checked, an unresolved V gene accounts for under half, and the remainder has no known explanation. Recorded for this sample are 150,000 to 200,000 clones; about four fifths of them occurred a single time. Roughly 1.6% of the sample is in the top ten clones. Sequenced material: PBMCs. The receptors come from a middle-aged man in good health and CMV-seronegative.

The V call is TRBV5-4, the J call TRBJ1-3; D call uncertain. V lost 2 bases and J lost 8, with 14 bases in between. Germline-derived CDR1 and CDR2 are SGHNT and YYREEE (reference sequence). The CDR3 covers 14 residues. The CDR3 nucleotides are TGTGCCAGCAGCTTTCGAGGGCATGGGGACACCATATATTTT. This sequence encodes CASSFRGHGDTIYF.

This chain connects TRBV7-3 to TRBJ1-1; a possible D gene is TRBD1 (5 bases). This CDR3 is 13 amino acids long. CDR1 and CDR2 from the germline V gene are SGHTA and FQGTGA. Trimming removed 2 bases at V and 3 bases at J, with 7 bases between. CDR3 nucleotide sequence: TGTGCCAGCAGCTTACAGGGCTACACTGAAGCTTTCTTT. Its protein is CASSLQGYTEAFF.

The CDR3 DNA reads as TGTGCCAGCAGCCTGGGGGGACAGGCTTATGGCTACACCTTC. Translated: CASSLGGQAYGYTF. The chain recombines TRBV4-2 with TRBJ1-2; 8 nucleotides align to TRBD1. CDR3 size: 14 residues. Germline loops: CDR1 LGHNA, CDR2 YNFKEQ. Trimming removed 4 bases from V and 5 bases from J; junction bases left unmatched: 6.

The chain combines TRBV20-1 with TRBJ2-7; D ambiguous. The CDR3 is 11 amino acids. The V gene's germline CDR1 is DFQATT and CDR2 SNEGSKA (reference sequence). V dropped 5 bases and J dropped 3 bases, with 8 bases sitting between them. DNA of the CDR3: TGCAGTGCTCTTAGACTCTACGAGCAGTACTTC. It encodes CSALRLYEQYF.

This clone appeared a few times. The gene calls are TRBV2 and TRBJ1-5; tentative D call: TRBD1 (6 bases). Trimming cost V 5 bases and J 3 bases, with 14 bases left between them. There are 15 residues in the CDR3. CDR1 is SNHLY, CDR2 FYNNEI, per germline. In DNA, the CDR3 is TGTGCCAGCAGTCAAACAGGGAGGGTCAATCAGCCCCAGCATTTT. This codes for CASSQTGRVNQPQHF.

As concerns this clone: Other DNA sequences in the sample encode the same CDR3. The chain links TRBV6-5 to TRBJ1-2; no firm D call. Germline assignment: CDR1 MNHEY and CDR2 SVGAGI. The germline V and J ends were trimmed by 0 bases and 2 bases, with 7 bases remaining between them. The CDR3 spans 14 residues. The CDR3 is CASSYSSLNYGYTF. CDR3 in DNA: TGTGCCAGCAGTTACTCGAGCCTCAACTATGGCTACACCTTC.

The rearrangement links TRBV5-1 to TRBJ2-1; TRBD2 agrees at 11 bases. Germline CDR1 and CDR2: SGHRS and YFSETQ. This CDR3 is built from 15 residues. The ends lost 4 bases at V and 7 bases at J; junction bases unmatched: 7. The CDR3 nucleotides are TGCGCCAGCAGCGTTAGCGGGAGGGAGGTGAATGAGCAGTTCTTC. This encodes CASSVSGREVNEQFF.

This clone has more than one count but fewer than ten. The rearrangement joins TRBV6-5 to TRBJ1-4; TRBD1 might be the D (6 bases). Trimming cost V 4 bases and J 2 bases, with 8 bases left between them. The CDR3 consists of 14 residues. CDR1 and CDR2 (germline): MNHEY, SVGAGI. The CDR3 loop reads CASSFQGTNEKLFF. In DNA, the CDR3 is TGTGCCAGCAGTTTCCAGGGGACTAATGAAAAACTGTTTTTT.

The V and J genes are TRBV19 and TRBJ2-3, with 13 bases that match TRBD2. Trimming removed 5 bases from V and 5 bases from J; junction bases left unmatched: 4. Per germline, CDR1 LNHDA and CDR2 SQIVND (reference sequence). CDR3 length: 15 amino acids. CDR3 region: CASSARLAGGDTQYF. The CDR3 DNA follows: TGTGCCAGTAGTGCCAGACTAGCGGGAGGAGATACGCAGTATTTT.

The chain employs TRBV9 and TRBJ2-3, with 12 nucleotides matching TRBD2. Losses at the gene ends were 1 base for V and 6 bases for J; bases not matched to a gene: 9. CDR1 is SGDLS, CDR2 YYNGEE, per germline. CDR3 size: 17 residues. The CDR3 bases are TGTGCCAGCAGCGTACTCCTAGCGGGGGGGCCAGAGGATACGCAGTATTTT. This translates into CASSVLLAGGPEDTQYF.

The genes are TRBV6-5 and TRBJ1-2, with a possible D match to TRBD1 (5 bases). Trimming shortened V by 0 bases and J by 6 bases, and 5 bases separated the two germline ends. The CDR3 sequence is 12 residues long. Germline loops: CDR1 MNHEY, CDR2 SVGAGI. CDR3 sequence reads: CASSYSGDGYTF. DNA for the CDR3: TGTGCCAGCAGTTACTCAGGGGATGGCTACACCTTC.

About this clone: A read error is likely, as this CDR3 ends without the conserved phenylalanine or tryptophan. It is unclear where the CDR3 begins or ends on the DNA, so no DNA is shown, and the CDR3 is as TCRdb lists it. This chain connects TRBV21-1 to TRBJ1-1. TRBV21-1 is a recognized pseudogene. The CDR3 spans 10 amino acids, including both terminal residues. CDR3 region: CASSKERDSI.

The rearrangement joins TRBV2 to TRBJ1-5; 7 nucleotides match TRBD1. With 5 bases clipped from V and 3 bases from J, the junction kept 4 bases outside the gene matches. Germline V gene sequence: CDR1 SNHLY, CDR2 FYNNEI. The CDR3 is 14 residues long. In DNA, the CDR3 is TGTGCCAGCAGTCAACAGGGGCCCAATCAGCCCCAGCATTTT. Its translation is CASSQQGPNQPQHF.

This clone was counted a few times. Written as DNA, the CDR3 is TGTGCCAGTAGTATAGGCCCCCCCAGCGGGGTGACAGATACGCAGTATTTT. It codes for CASSIGPPSGVTDTQYF. V is TRBV19 and J is TRBJ2-3; 7 nucleotides line up with TRBD2. The germline V gene encodes CDR1 LNHDA and CDR2 SQIVND (reference sequence). This CDR3 is 17 amino acids long. The junction had 10 bases not matched to a gene; V was cut back by 1 base and J by 3 bases.

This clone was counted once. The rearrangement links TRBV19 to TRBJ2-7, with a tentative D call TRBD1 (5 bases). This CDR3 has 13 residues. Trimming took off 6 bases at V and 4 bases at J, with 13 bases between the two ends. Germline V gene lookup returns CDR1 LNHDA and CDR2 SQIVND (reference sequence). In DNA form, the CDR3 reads TGTGCCAGTAGGGACCCCGACAGATACGAGCAGTACTTC. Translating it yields CASRDPDRYEQYF.

This CDR3 is CSASDGGARTEAFF. The DNA of the CDR3 is TGCAGCGCCTCGGACGGGGGGGCAAGGACTGAAGCTTTCTTT. J is TRBJ1-1 and V is TRBV29-1; weak D call: TRBD1 (6 bases). Germline-derived CDR1 and CDR2 are SQVTM and ANQGSEA. The CDR3 spans 14 residues. Between the trimmed V and J ends, which lost 7 bases and 5 bases, there was a span of 20 bases.

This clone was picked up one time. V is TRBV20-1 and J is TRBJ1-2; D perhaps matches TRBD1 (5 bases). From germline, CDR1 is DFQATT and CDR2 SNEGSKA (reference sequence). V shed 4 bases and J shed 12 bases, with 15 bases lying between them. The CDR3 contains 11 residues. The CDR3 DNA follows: TGCAGTGCTATCGGGAGGGAGGGGAACACCTTC. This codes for CSAIGREGNTF.

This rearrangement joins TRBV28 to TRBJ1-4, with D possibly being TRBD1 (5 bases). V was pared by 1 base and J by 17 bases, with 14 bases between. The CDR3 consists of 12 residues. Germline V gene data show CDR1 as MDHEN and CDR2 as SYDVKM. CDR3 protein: CASSLFQGRSFF. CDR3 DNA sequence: TGTGCCAGCAGTTTATTCCAGGGCAGGTCCTTTTTT.

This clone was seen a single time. The CDR3 nucleotides are TGCAGCGTCGCGCCGGGACAGAAGAACACTGAAGCTTTCTTT. Its protein product is CSVAPGQKNTEAFF. This chain joins TRBV29-1 and TRBJ1-1; TRBD1 aligns across 7 bases. The junction had 8 bases not matched to a gene; V was cut back by 6 bases and J by 1 base. Germline assignment: CDR1 SQVTM and CDR2 ANQGSEA. The CDR3 totals 14 residues. Full variable domain (remainder filled in from reference TRBV29-1 and TRBJ1-1): SAVISQKPSRDICQRGTSLTIQCQVDSQVTMMFWYRQQPGQSLTLIATANQGSEATYESGFVIDKFPISRPNLTFSTLTVSNMSPEDSSIYLCSVAPGQKNTEAFFGQGTRLTVV.

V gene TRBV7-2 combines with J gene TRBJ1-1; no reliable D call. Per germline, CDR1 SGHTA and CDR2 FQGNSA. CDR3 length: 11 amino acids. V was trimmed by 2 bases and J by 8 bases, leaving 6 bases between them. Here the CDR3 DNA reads TGTGCCAGCAGCTTAAGACACGAAGCTTTCTTT. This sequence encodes CASSLRHEAFF. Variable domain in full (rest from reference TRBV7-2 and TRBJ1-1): GAGVSQSPSNKVTEKGKDVELRCDPISGHTALYWYRQSLGQGLEFLIYFQGNSAPDKSGLPSDRFSAERTGGSVSTLTIQRTQQEDSAVYLCASSLRHEAFFGQGTRLTVV.

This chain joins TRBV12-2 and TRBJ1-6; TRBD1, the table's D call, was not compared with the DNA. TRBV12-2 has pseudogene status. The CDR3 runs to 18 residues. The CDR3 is CASRLGSDRCSYNSPLHF. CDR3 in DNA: TGTGCAAGTCGCTTAGGTTCGGACAGGTGCTCCTATAATTCACCCCTCCACTTT.

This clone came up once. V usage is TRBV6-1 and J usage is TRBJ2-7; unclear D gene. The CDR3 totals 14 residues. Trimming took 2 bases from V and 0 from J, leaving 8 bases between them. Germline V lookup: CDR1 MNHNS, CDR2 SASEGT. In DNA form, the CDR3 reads TGTGCCAGCAGTGAAATGGTCTACTCCTACGAGCAGTACTTC. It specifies CASSEMVYSYEQYF.

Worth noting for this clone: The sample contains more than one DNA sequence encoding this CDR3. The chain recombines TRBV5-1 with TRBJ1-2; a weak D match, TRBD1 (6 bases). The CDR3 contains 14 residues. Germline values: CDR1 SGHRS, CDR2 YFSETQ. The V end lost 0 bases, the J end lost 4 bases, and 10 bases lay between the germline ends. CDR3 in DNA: TGCGCCAGCAGCTTGGGACAGGAGATCTATGGCTACACCTTC. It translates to CASSLGQEIYGYTF.

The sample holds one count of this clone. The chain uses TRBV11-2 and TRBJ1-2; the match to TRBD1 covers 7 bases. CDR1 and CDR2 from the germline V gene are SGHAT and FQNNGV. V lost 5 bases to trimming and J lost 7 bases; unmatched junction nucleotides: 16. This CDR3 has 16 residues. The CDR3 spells CASSRGLDGLLGGYTF. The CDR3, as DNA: TGTGCCAGCAGCAGGGGGCTGGACGGTTTGCTTGGTGGCTACACCTTC. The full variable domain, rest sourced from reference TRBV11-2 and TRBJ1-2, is EAGVAQSPRYKIIEKRQSVAFWCNPISGHATLYWYQQILGQGPKLLIQFQNNGVVDDSQLPKDRFSAERLKGVDSTLKIQPAKLEDSAVYLCASSRGLDGLLGGYTFGSGTRLTVV.

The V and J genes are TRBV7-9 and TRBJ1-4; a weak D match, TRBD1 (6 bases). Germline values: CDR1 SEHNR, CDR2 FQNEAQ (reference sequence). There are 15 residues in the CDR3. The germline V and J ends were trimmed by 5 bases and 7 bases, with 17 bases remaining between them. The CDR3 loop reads CASSAIGGSSEKLFF. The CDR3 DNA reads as TGTGCCAGCAGCGCCATAGGGGGATCGAGTGAAAAACTGTTTTTT. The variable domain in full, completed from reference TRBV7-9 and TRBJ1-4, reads DTGVSQNPRHKITKRGQNVTFRCDPISEHNRLYWYRQTLGQGPEFLTYFQNEAQLEKSRLLSDRFSAERPKGSFSTLEIQRTEQGDSAMYLCASSAIGGSSEKLFFGSGTQLSVL.

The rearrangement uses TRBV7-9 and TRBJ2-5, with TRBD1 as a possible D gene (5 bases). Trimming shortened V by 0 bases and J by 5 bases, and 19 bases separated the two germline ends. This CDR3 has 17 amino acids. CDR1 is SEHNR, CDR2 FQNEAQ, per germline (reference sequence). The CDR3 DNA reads TGTGCCAGCAGCTTAGCGCAGGGCACCACCCGAATGGAGACCCAGTACTTC. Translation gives CASSLAQGTTRMETQYF.

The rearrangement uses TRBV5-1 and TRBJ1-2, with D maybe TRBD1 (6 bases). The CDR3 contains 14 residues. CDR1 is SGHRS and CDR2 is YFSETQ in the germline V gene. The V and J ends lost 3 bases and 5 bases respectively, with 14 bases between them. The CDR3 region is CASSSETGVYGYTF. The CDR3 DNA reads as TGCGCCAGCAGCTCGGAGACAGGAGTATATGGCTACACCTTC.

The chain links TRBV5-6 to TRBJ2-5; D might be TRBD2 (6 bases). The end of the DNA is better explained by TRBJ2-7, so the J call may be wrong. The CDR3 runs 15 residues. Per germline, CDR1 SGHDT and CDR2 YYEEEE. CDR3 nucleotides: TGTGCCAGCAGTTCGCCACTCGGGACTTTTTACGAGCAGTACTTC. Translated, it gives CASSSPLGTFYEQYF.

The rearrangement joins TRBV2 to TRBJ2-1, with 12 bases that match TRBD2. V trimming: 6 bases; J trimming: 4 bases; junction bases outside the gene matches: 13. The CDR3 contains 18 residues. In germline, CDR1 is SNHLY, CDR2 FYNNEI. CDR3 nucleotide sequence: TGTGCCAGCAGGGGACTAGCGGGCCTCCTTGGAGCTTACAATGAGCAGTTCTTC. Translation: CASRGLAGLLGAYNEQFF.

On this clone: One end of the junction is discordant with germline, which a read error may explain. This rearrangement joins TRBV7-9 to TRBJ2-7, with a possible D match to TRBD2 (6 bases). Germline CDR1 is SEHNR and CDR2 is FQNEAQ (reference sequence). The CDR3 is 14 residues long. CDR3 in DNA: TGTTCCAGCAGCTCGGACACTCGAGCGGGCGAGCAGTACTTC. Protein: CSSSSDTRAGEQYF.